The 8 T cell receptor beta chains below all came from one sample that was sequenced in a study of response to subunit inactivated influenza vaccine. TCRdb redid the calling of the RT-PCR reads with MiXCR, one entry per CDR3 protein. The sample holds about 500,000 distinct CDR3 sequences, approximately 7.3% seen once. The sequences come from PBMCs from blood, collected around 25 months after vaccination. Receptor source: a man aged 50 to 69 who received an inactivated influenza vaccine.

This clonotype was detected many times. J is TRBJ2-4 and V is TRBV4-3; 10 bases match TRBD2. Per the germline V gene, CDR1 is LGHNA and CDR2 is YSLEER. The CDR3 spans 16 residues. The junction had 4 bases not matched to a gene; V was cut back by 3 bases and J by 2 bases. CDR3 nucleotides: TGCGCCAGCAGCCACGGACTAGCGGTACCCAAAAACATTCAGTACTTC. This codes for CASSHGLAVPKNIQYF.

V usage is TRBV20-1 and J usage is TRBJ2-5; TRBD2 aligns across 13 bases. Germline CDR1 is DFQATT and CDR2 is SNEGSKA (reference sequence). There are 17 residues in the CDR3. V trimming: 1 base; J trimming: 1 base; junction bases outside the gene matches: 6. The CDR3 sequence: CSARGRTSGRLQETQYF. For the CDR3, the DNA is TGCAGTGCTAGAGGTCGGACTAGCGGGAGACTCCAAGAGACCCAGTACTTC.

The chain combines TRBV5-1 with TRBJ2-7; 8 nucleotides line up with TRBD1. This CDR3 has 16 amino acids. J lost 3 bases, V lost 0 bases, and 8 bases had no gene match. Germline loops: CDR1 SGHRS, CDR2 YFSETQ. The CDR3 here is CASSLVERTGNYEQYF. In DNA, the CDR3 is TGCGCCAGCAGCTTGGTGGAACGGACAGGGAACTACGAGCAGTACTTC.

The V gene is TRBV6-2 or TRBV6-3, the J gene TRBJ2-2; 8 nucleotides agree with TRBD1. The V and J ends lost 4 bases and 5 bases, in that order; junction bases with no gene match: 6. The CDR3 runs to 15 residues. Germline V gives CDR1 MNHEY, CDR2 SVGEGT. CDR3 coding DNA: TGTGCCAGCAGTTGGACAGGGCCGGGGACCGGGGAGCTGTTTTTT. Translation gives CASSWTGPGTGELFF.

The chain employs TRBV7-9 and TRBJ2-2; 8 nucleotides match TRBD2. Trimming cost V 1 base and J 6 bases; bases outside gene matches: 4. The CDR3 has 15 amino acids. Per the germline V gene, CDR1 is SEHNR and CDR2 is FQNEAQ (reference sequence). In DNA, the CDR3 is TGTGCCAGCAGCTTAGGGGGACTAGTCGCCGGGGAGCTGTTTTTT. Amino acids: CASSLGGLVAGELFF.

The V call is TRBV30, the J call TRBJ2-2; D is ambiguous. Trimming removed 2 bases from V and 6 bases from J, with 7 bases in between. The CDR3 runs to 12 residues. Germline V lookup: CDR1 GTSNPN, CDR2 SVGIG (reference sequence). The CDR3 DNA reads TGTGCCTGGAGTCCCGACCCCGGGGAGCTGTTTTTT. The encoded protein is CAWSPDPGELFF.

The chain couples TRBV20-1 to TRBJ1-5; D perhaps matches TRBD1 (6 bases). The germline gives CDR1 DFQATT, CDR2 SNEGSKA (reference sequence). The germline V and J ends were trimmed by 4 bases and 3 bases, with 16 bases remaining between them. This CDR3 contains 15 residues. The CDR3 loop is CSATNSRGHNQPQHF. CDR3 DNA sequence: TGCAGTGCTACAAATTCACGGGGGCACAATCAGCCCCAGCATTTT.

The J gene is TRBJ1-1, the V gene TRBV29-1; D is undetermined. The CDR3 runs 12 residues. Trimming pared 4 bases from V and 6 bases from J, leaving 12 bases between. Germline V gene data show CDR1 as SQVTM and CDR2 as ANQGSEA. CDR3 coding DNA: TGCAGCGTTGGCCTTGAGAGGGCTGAAGCTTTCTTT. Translated, it gives CSVGLERAEAFF. The variable domain in full, with the rest retrieved from reference TRBV29-1 and TRBJ1-1, is SAVISQKPSRDICQRGTSLTIQCQVDSQVTMMFWYRQQPGQSLTLIATANQGSEATYESGFVIDKFPISRPNLTFSTLTVSNMSPEDSSIYLCSVGLERAEAFFGQGTRLTVV.